Reported below is one TCR beta chain. Authors' analysis steps: Nucleated cell counts were estimated from reference gene primer amplification. Sequencing was performed with immunoSEQ multiplex PCR; in TCRdb, only in-frame clones are kept and a portion is missing. V and J calls and clone size are copied from that table; D and trimming were computed from the DNA. The table has approximately 280,000 clones, around 85% seen once. This entry comes from a study of blood T cell repertoires in COVID-19. At the level of the study: The origin of the acute and convalescent COVID-19 samples was the United States, Italy and Spain.

Trimming removed 5 bases from V and 6 bases from J, with 13 bases in between. Per the germline V gene, CDR1 is SNHLY and CDR2 is FYNNEI. The CDR3 loop spans 13 amino acids. Sample: peripheral blood. This receptor was taken from a woman in her twenties or thirties who had recovered from COVID-19. The gene calls are TRBV2 and TRBJ1-1; tentative D call: TRBD1 (6 bases). This chain's CDR3 is CASSQEGGAEAFF. The CDR3 DNA follows: TGTGCCAGCAGTCAGGAAGGGGGGGCTGAAGCTTTCTTT.